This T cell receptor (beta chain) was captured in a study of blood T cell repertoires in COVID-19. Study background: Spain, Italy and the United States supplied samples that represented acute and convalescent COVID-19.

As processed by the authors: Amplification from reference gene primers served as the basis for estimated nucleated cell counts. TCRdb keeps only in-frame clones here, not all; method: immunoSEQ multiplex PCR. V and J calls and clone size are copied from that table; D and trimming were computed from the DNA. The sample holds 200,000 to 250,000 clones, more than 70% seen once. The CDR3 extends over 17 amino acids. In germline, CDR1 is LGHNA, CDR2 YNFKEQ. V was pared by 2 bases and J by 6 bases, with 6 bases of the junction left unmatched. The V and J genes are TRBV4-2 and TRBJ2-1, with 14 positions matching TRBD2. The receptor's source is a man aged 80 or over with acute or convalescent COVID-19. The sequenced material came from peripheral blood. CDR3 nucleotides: TGTGCCAGCAGCCAAATGGGACTAGCGGGAGTGGCCAATGAGCAGTTCTTC. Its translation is CASSQMGLAGVANEQFF.